A single sample is the source of the 24 T cell receptor beta chains below, sequenced in a study of T-cell memory formation after mild COVID-19. TCRdb itself ran the 5' RACE reads through MiXCR, one entry per CDR3 protein. The sample lists about 180,000 distinct CDR3 sequences; 16% were seen once. Material: PBMCs or a T cell subset sorted from them (not recorded which). These receptors were collected from an adult woman who had mild COVID-19 (a few samples of this study predate the infection). Cell type and time point are not known.

CDR3 DNA sequence: TGTGCCAGCAGTTTACAGAACGGTAATGAAAAACTGTTTTTT. Protein product: CASSLQNGNEKLFF. The chain has TRBV7-9 and TRBJ1-4; D gene uncertain. Trimming shortened V by 6 bases and J by 4 bases, and 12 bases separated the two germline ends. Germline-derived CDR1 and CDR2 are SEHNR and FQNEAQ (reference sequence). CDR3 length: 14 residues.

This clonotype was recorded a few times. This chain links TRBV5-4 with TRBJ2-7; D remains unclear. CDR1 is SGHNT and CDR2 is YYREEE in the germline V gene (reference sequence). Trimming left V 4 bases short and J 0 bases short, with 5 bases between. The CDR3 consists of 12 residues. The DNA for the CDR3 is TGTGCCAGCAGCGACCTCTCCTACGAGCAGTACTTC. It is translated as CASSDLSYEQYF.

Ten or more counts support this clonotype. The chain employs TRBV20-1 and TRBJ2-7; weak D call: TRBD2 (7 bases). The CDR3 consists of 16 residues. Deletions cut 6 bases from V and 1 base from J, with 22 bases between. Germline lookup yields CDR1 DFQATT and CDR2 SNEGSKA (reference sequence). CDR3 protein: CSAGGGSVGPSYEQYF. CDR3 bases: TGCAGTGCGGGGGGGGGCTCGGTTGGCCCATCCTACGAGCAGTACTTC.

This clonotype was seen a handful of times. The gene calls are TRBV7-9 and TRBJ1-6, with D maybe TRBD1 (6 bases). Germline CDR1 SEHNR, CDR2 FQNEAQ (reference sequence). The CDR3 extends over 14 amino acids. V was pared by 2 bases and J by 7 bases, with 9 bases between. The CDR3: CASSLRGANSPLHF. The CDR3 coding sequence is TGTGCCAGCAGCTTACGGGGGGCAAATTCACCCCTCCACTTT. Combining the CDR3 with reference TRBV7-9 and TRBJ1-6 gives the whole variable domain DTGVSQNPRHKITKRGQNVTFRCDPISEHNRLYWYRQTLGQGPEFLTYFQNEAQLEKSRLLSDRFSAERPKGSFSTLEIQRTEQGDSAMYLCASSLRGANSPLHFGNGTRLTVT.

The chain is built from TRBV9 and TRBJ2-2, with 12 bases fitting TRBD2. Germline CDR1 and CDR2: SGDLS and YYNGEE. Trimming cost V 4 bases and J 7 bases; bases outside gene matches: 11. The CDR3 has 17 amino acids. CDR3 nucleotides: TGTGCCAGCAGCCCTCGGACTAGCGGGGCGGTTGGCGGGGAGCTGTTTTTT. Protein product: CASSPRTSGAVGGELFF.

This clonotype was counted ten times or more. The J gene is TRBJ1-6, the V gene TRBV6-6; 7 bases fit TRBD1. Unmatched junction bases numbered 7, after V lost 5 bases and J lost 0 bases. This CDR3 spans 17 amino acids. Germline V gives CDR1 MNHNY, CDR2 SVGAGI (reference sequence). The CDR3 reads CASSPPQGSSYNSPLHF. In nucleotides, the CDR3 is TGTGCCAGCAGTCCCCCACAGGGGAGCTCCTATAATTCACCCCTCCACTTT.

V and J are TRBV5-1 and TRBJ2-1; 8 nucleotides agree with TRBD1. CDR3 length: 17 amino acids. V lost 3 bases and J lost 6; bases outside the gene matches: 14. Per the germline V gene, CDR1 is SGHRS and CDR2 is YFSETQ. Here the CDR3 DNA reads TGCGCCAGCAGCTCCCGAGCAGGGGGCGCGGGATTCAATGAGCAGTTCTTC. Amino acid sequence: CASSSRAGGAGFNEQFF.

This clonotype was seen a few times. J is TRBJ1-4 and V is TRBV29-1; tentatively, D is TRBD1 (5 bases). In germline, CDR1 is SQVTM, CDR2 ANQGSEA. V was clipped by 0 bases and J by 12 bases, with 14 bases between them. The CDR3 length is 13 residues. CDR3 residues: CSVEDTQGGELFF. As DNA, the CDR3 is TGCAGCGTTGAAGATACGCAGGGAGGAGAACTGTTTTTT. The full variable domain, with the rest looked up from reference TRBV29-1 and TRBJ1-4, is SAVISQKPSRDICQRGTSLTIQCQVDSQVTMMFWYRQQPGQSLTLIATANQGSEATYESGFVIDKFPISRPNLTFSTLTVSNMSPEDSSIYLCSVEDTQGGELFFGSGTQLSVL.

The genes are TRBV29-1 and TRBJ1-2; D remains ambiguous. From germline, CDR1 is SQVTM and CDR2 ANQGSEA. The CDR3 extends over 12 amino acids. V lost 5 bases to trimming and J lost 3 bases, with 10 bases between them. CDR3 amino acids: CSVFATDYGYTF. The CDR3 DNA reads as TGCAGCGTTTTTGCAACAGACTATGGCTACACCTTC.

The sample holds a few counts of this clonotype. The chain carries TRBV7-2 and TRBJ1-1, with TRBD1 as a possible D gene (6 bases). Trimming cost V 5 bases and J 1 base, with 11 bases left between them. Germline V gene data show CDR1 as SGHTA and CDR2 as FQGNSA. The CDR3 has 14 residues. The CDR3 DNA reads TGTGCCAGCAGCCCAGACAGGCAGAACACTGAAGCTTTCTTT. Translating gives CASSPDRQNTEAFF. Complete variable domain (other parts from reference TRBV7-2 and TRBJ1-1): GAGVSQSPSNKVTEKGKDVELRCDPISGHTALYWYRQSLGQGLEFLIYFQGNSAPDKSGLPSDRFSAERTGGSVSTLTIQRTQQEDSAVYLCASSPDRQNTEAFFGQGTRLTVV.

This clonotype was picked up a small number of times. The chain has TRBV20-1 and TRBJ1-1, with TRBD1 matching over 7 bases. CDR1 DFQATT and CDR2 SNEGSKA come from the germline V gene (reference sequence). Trimming cost V 3 bases and J 5 bases; bases outside gene matches: 9. This CDR3 is 14 amino acids long. CDR3 loop: CSARSDRIATEAFF. The CDR3 coding sequence is TGCAGTGCTAGGTCGGACAGGATCGCAACTGAAGCTTTCTTT.

V and J are TRBV30 and TRBJ2-5; a weak D match, TRBD2 (5 bases). The length of the CDR3 is 11 residues. The V and J ends lost 2 bases and 7 bases respectively, with 8 bases between them. Germline CDR1 reads GTSNPN; CDR2 reads SVGIG (reference sequence). This CDR3 reads CAWSTAGTQYF. CDR3 DNA sequence: TGTGCCTGGAGTACCGCGGGGACCCAGTACTTC.

This clonotype was seen a handful of times. The rearrangement links TRBV12-3 or TRBV12-4 to TRBJ2-7; no clear D. V was clipped by 3 bases and J by 6 bases, with 6 bases between them. The CDR3 runs to 11 residues. This chain's CDR3 is CASSLRIEQYF. CDR3 DNA: TGTGCCAGCAGTTTGCGGATCGAGCAGTACTTC.

This chain uses TRBV28 with TRBJ2-2, with 7 bases aligning to TRBD2. Trimming took 10 bases from V and 3 from J; bases not matched to a gene: 8. Germline V gene data show CDR1 as MDHEN and CDR2 as SYDVKM. The CDR3 sequence is 14 residues long. CDR3 protein: CATNRAGHTGELFF. The CDR3, as DNA: TGTGCCACCAACCGAGCGGGGCACACCGGGGAGCTGTTTTTT.

This clonotype has a handful of counts. The chain uses TRBV7-2 and TRBJ1-1; D remains ambiguous. The CDR3 covers 14 residues. Deletions cut 0 bases from V and 2 bases from J, with 7 bases between. Germline V gene lookup returns CDR1 SGHTA and CDR2 FQGNSA. CDR3 bases: TGTGCCAGCAGCTTAGCCAGGCGAAACACTGAAGCTTTCTTT. Translated, it gives CASSLARRNTEAFF.

The V call is TRBV7-3, the J call TRBJ2-3, with no clear D. Germline lookup yields CDR1 SGHTA and CDR2 FQGTGA. This CDR3 region has 13 residues. The germline V and J ends were trimmed by 4 bases and 6 bases, with 11 bases remaining between them. CDR3 protein: CASSYDNRDTQYF. The DNA of the CDR3 is TGTGCCAGCAGCTACGACAATAGGGATACGCAGTATTTT.

This clonotype is a singleton in its sample. The chain combines TRBV9 with TRBJ1-2; D remains ambiguous. Germline lookup yields CDR1 SGDLS and CDR2 YYNGEE. V was pared by 4 bases and J by 0 bases, with 7 bases between. This CDR3 has 13 residues. CDR3 amino acids: CASSLLSNYGYTF. In nucleotides, the CDR3 is TGTGCCAGCAGCCTCCTCTCTAACTATGGCTACACCTTC.

V and J are TRBV20-1 and TRBJ1-6; no clear D gene. Per the germline V gene, CDR1 is DFQATT and CDR2 is SNEGSKA (reference sequence). The ends were cut back, 0 bases at V and 4 bases at J, with 13 bases in the middle. This CDR3 region has 16 residues. The CDR3 DNA reads as TGCAGTGCTAGAGATCCGCAAGGGTGGTATAATTCACCCCTCCACTTT. This encodes CSARDPQGWYNSPLHF.

A few counts support this clonotype. V and J are TRBV4-3 and TRBJ2-5, with 12 bases fitting TRBD1. CDR1 LGHNA and CDR2 YSLEER come from the germline V gene. The trim removed 3 bases at V and 5 bases at J, leaving 7 bases unmatched. The CDR3 extends over 16 amino acids. The CDR3 DNA reads as TGCGCCAGCAGCCAGACTCCGGGACAGGGGGCCGAGACCCAGTACTTC. It specifies CASSQTPGQGAETQYF.

The V call is TRBV9, the J call TRBJ2-5; no definite D call. V lost 4 bases and J lost 1, with 8 bases in between. CDR1 is SGDLS and CDR2 is YYNGEE in the germline V gene. The CDR3 has 13 residues. The CDR3 DNA reads as TGTGCCAGCAGCCCCTTAAGCCAAGAGACCCAGTACTTC. This sequence encodes CASSPLSQETQYF.

The CDR3 is CASSSGISGANVLTF. The CDR3 coding sequence is TGTGCCAGCAGTTCAGGAATTTCTGGGGCCAACGTCCTGACTTTC. The chain couples TRBV7-3 to TRBJ2-6, with unresolved D. This CDR3 is 15 amino acids long. The V gene's germline CDR1 is SGHTA and CDR2 FQGTGA. The V and J ends lost 6 bases and 1 base respectively, with 10 bases between them.

The V call is TRBV5-1, the J call TRBJ1-6; 7 nucleotides align to TRBD1. Germline V lookup: CDR1 SGHRS, CDR2 YFSETQ. Germline trimming cut 3 bases from V and 10 bases from J; bases unmatched to any gene: 13. There are 16 residues in the CDR3. CDR3 loop: CASSSGEGATNSPLHF. The CDR3 bases are TGCGCCAGCAGCTCCGGGGAGGGGGCGACGAACTCACCCCTCCACTTT.

The chain combines TRBV12-3 or TRBV12-4 with TRBJ2-2; 7 positions match TRBD1. The CDR3 loop spans 17 amino acids. Trimming cost V 4 bases and J 1 base; bases outside gene matches: 9. The CDR3 nucleotides read TGTGCCAGCAGTTCCTTGACCGGGACAGTGAACACCGGGGAGCTGTTTTTT. Its translation is CASSSLTGTVNTGELFF.

The chain combines TRBV12-3 or TRBV12-4 with TRBJ2-1, with TRBD2 as a possible D gene (6 bases). The CDR3 has 15 residues. Trimming shortened V by 4 bases and J by 6 bases, and 16 bases separated the two germline ends. The CDR3 nucleotides read TGTGCCAGCAGTTCAGGGACTCCAGAAACCAATGAGCAGTTCTTC. It encodes CASSSGTPETNEQFF.